Each of the 24 T cell receptor beta chains below was sequenced from the same sample in a study of OX40 agonist ivuxolimab in advanced cancers. Only in-frame clones appear in the TCRdb table, and some are missing; sequencing was by immunoSEQ multiplex PCR. In the table there are 9,000 to 13,000 clones, about 84% of which are singletons. This sample comprised CD4+ or CD8+ T cells sorted from blood, obtained in a trial of the OX40 agonist ivuxolimab. These receptors all stem from an adult with an advanced solid tumor such as melanoma, head and neck, liver or kidney cancer.

The chain is built from TRBV11-3 and TRBJ2-1, with TRBD2 identical over 8 bases. The CDR3 covers 14 residues. Germline CDR1 reads SGHNT; CDR2 reads YENEEA. J gave up 4 bases and V 3 bases, and 2 bases lay outside the gene matches. CDR3 DNA: TGTGCCAGCAGCTTTGGGACTAGATACAATGAGCAGTTCTTC. Translated: CASSFGTRYNEQFF.

The chain carries TRBV7-2 and TRBJ2-5, with TRBD1 matching 10 bases. The J segment lost 5 bases and the V segment lost 5 bases, leaving 5 bases of the junction unmatched. Germline V gene lookup returns CDR1 SGHTA and CDR2 FQGNSA. There are 14 residues in the CDR3. The DNA for the CDR3 is TGTGCCAGCAGCCTGGACAGGGGGTCGGAGACCCAGTACTTC. Translation gives CASSLDRGSETQYF.

The J gene is TRBJ1-2, the V gene TRBV4-3, with 7 bases aligning to TRBD1. CDR1 and CDR2 (germline): LGHNA, YSLEER. The ends lost 0 bases at V and 7 bases at J; junction bases unmatched: 8. CDR3 length equals 15 residues. The CDR3 loop reads CASSQDSEGAGGYTF. CDR3 nucleotides: TGCGCCAGCAGCCAAGATTCTGAGGGGGCGGGTGGCTACACCTTC.

The chain has TRBV2 and TRBJ2-4; TRBD1 aligns across 7 bases. Germline V gene sequence: CDR1 SNHLY, CDR2 FYNNEI. J lost 9 bases, V lost 7 bases, and 12 bases had no gene match. The CDR3 consists of 14 residues. CDR3 sequence reads: CASILVTGPIIQYF. Here the CDR3 DNA reads TGTGCCAGCATTCTGGTGACAGGGCCAATCATTCAGTACTTC. The entire variable domain, with the rest obtained from reference TRBV2 and TRBJ2-4, is as follows: EPEVTQTPSHQVTQMGQEVILRCVPISNHLYFYWYRQILGQKVEFLVSFYNNEISEKSEIFDDQFSVERPDGSNFTLKIRSTKLEDSAMYFCASILVTGPIIQYFGAGTRLSVL.

The V call is TRBV11-1, the J call TRBJ2-3; D tentatively reads TRBD1 or TRBD2 (5 bases each). V gave up 8 bases and J gave up 0 bases, with 18 bases separating them. The CDR3 loop spans 16 amino acids. CDR1 SGHAT and CDR2 FQDESV come from the germline V gene (reference sequence). CDR3 sequence reads: CASSPWGRGSTDTQYF. Written as DNA, the CDR3 is TGTGCCAGCTCACCGTGGGGGAGAGGGAGCACAGATACGCAGTATTTT.

DNA of the CDR3: TGTGCCAGCAGCACGGGACTAGCGGGAGGTACCGGGGAGCTGTTTTTT. It encodes CASSTGLAGGTGELFF. The chain recombines TRBV7-9 with TRBJ2-2; 15 nucleotides match TRBD2. The CDR3 has 16 residues. With V trimmed by 5 bases and J by 5 bases, 3 bases remained unmatched. Germline values: CDR1 SEHNR, CDR2 FQNEAQ (reference sequence). Drawing the rest from reference TRBV7-9 and TRBJ2-2, the complete variable domain is DTGVSQNPRHKITKRGQNVTFRCDPISEHNRLYWYRQTLGQGPEFLTYFQNEAQLEKSRLLSDRFSAERPKGSFSTLEIQRTEQGDSAMYLCASSTGLAGGTGELFFGEGSRLTVL.

V and J are TRBV6-4 and TRBJ2-1; TRBD2 agrees at 9 bases. The CDR3 consists of 15 residues. Trimming removed 3 bases from V and 5 bases from J; junction bases left unmatched: 5. Germline V gives CDR1 MRHNA, CDR2 SNTAGT. The CDR3 spells CASSEGREGNNEQFF. In nucleotides, the CDR3 is TGTGCCAGCAGTGAGGGGCGGGAGGGGAACAATGAGCAGTTCTTC.

In the case of this clone: One end of the junction fails to match germline, which may point to a read error. Other DNA sequences from this sample encode an identical CDR3 as well. V is TRBV7-6 and J is TRBJ1-1; D gene ambiguous. Germline-derived CDR1 and CDR2 are SGHVS and FNYEAQ. The CDR3 runs to 12 residues. The CDR3 here is CASSFGNTEAFF. The CDR3 DNA reads as TGTGCCAGCAGCTTCGGAAACACTGAGGCTTTCTTT.

The rearrangement links TRBV27 to TRBJ2-1; D may be TRBD1 (6 bases). V shed 8 bases and J shed 3 bases, with 14 bases lying between them. The CDR3 consists of 14 residues. The germline V gene encodes CDR1 MNHEY and CDR2 SMNVEV (reference sequence). CDR3 loop: CASRQALIYNEQFF. The CDR3 DNA sequence: TGTGCCAGCCGACAGGCGCTCATCTACAATGAGCAGTTCTTC.

This chain links TRBV7-6 with TRBJ1-2; D perhaps matches TRBD1 (6 bases). This CDR3 is built from 14 residues. V was shortened by 5 bases and J by 7 bases, with 17 bases between the two germline ends. Germline V gene sequence: CDR1 SGHVS, CDR2 FNYEAQ. CDR3 bases: TGTGCCAGCAGCCCCGGAGGGGGGGTCCGTGGCTACACCTTC. Protein: CASSPGGGVRGYTF.

This clone appeared a few times. The chain joins TRBV5-5 to TRBJ2-2; perhaps TRBD1 as D (8 bases). The CDR3 is made up of 16 amino acids. Trimming removed 0 bases from V and 4 bases from J, with 13 bases in between. From germline, CDR1 is SGHKS and CDR2 YYEKEE (reference sequence). This CDR3 reads CASSLGTGRATGELFF. CDR3 DNA: TGTGCCAGCAGCTTGGGGACAGGGAGGGCCACCGGGGAGCTGTTTTTT.

The gene calls are TRBV7-2 and TRBJ2-7; 12 nucleotides match TRBD2. CDR3 length: 16 amino acids. Germline V gives CDR1 SGHTA, CDR2 FQGNSA. Trimming removed 5 bases from V and 2 bases from J; junction bases left unmatched: 7. CDR3 bases: TGTGCCAGCAGCCAAGGACTAGCGGGACCCACCTACGAGCAGTACTTC. Protein: CASSQGLAGPTYEQYF.

There are a few counts of this clone. The rearrangement links TRBV27 to TRBJ2-7; weak D call: TRBD1 (6 bases). In germline, CDR1 is MNHEY, CDR2 SMNVEV (reference sequence). The length of the CDR3 is 12 residues. Trimming took off 3 bases at V and 5 bases at J, with 8 bases between the two ends. Here the CDR3 DNA reads TGTGCCAGCAGTTTTCAGGGGAACGAGCAGTACTTC. This translates into CASSFQGNEQYF.

V is TRBV7-3 and J is TRBJ1-4, with D possibly being TRBD1 (5 bases). The germline CDR1 and CDR2 sequences are SGHTA and FQGTGA. The V end lost 8 bases, the J end lost 6 bases, and 13 bases lay between the germline ends. The CDR3 sequence is 13 residues long. The chain's CDR3 is CASHPEGDEKLFF. The CDR3 DNA is TGTGCCAGCCATCCAGAAGGGGATGAAAAACTGTTTTTT.

The rearrangement joins TRBV15 to TRBJ2-5; no clear D gene. The J call is uncertain, as TRBJ2-7 better fits the DNA end. Germline-derived CDR1 and CDR2 are LNHNV and YYDKDF (reference sequence). The CDR3 totals 12 residues. The chain's CDR3 is CATSRGWDEQYF. For the CDR3, the DNA is TGTGCCACCAGCAGGGGCTGGGACGAGCAGTACTTC.

This chain links TRBV7-3 with TRBJ2-5; D ambiguous. This CDR3 contains 13 residues. Germline values: CDR1 SGHTA, CDR2 FQGTGA. V lost 0 bases to trimming and J lost 5 bases, with 7 bases between them. In DNA form, the CDR3 reads TGTGCCAGCAGCTTAACGTGGGGTGAGACCCAGTACTTC. It encodes CASSLTWGETQYF. Using reference TRBV7-3 and TRBJ2-5 for the parts outside the CDR3, the full variable domain is GAGVSQTPSNKVTEKGKYVELRCDPISGHTALYWYRQSLGQGPEFLIYFQGTGAADDSGLPNDRFFAVRPEGSVSTLKIQRTERGDSAVYLCASSLTWGETQYFGPGTRLLVL.

The chain links TRBV29-1 to TRBJ2-7; the D is unclear. The CDR3 spans 14 residues. Germline V gene data show CDR1 as SQVTM and CDR2 as ANQGSEA. The V end was cut by 2 bases, the J end by 1 base, with 12 bases between. The CDR3 region has the DNA TGCAGCGTTGAACTACGGTCGGCGTCCTACGAGCAGTACTTC. Residues: CSVELRSASYEQYF.

This chain connects TRBV7-8 to TRBJ1-2; maybe TRBD1 (5 bases). Between the trimmed V and J ends, which lost 5 bases and 1 base, there was a span of 20 bases. Germline V gene lookup returns CDR1 SGHVS and CDR2 FQNEAQ. The CDR3 covers 17 residues. The CDR3 DNA follows: TGTGCCAGCAGCATAGAGCCCGCAGGGAAGAGTAACTATGGCTACACCTTC. Translating it yields CASSIEPAGKSNYGYTF.

The chain has TRBV29-1 and TRBJ2-2, with D unclear. Per germline, CDR1 SQVTM and CDR2 ANQGSEA. Trimming removed 3 bases at V and 2 bases at J, with 13 bases between. The CDR3 is 15 amino acids. CDR3: CSVEVARSNTGELFF. CDR3 sequence (DNA): TGCAGCGTTGAGGTCGCTAGATCTAACACCGGGGAGCTGTTTTTT.

Remarks on this clone: One end of the junction does not line up with germline, which may come from a read error. V usage is TRBV7-9 and J usage is TRBJ2-7, with 9 nucleotides matching TRBD2. The CDR3 is 14 residues long. CDR1 is SEHNR and CDR2 is FQNEAQ in the germline V gene (reference sequence). Here the CDR3 reads CASSIAGEAYEQYF. In nucleotides, the CDR3 is TGTGCCAGCAGCATAGCGGGGGAGGCCTACGAGCAGTACTTC.

This sequence joins TRBV6-7 and TRBJ1-4, with 7 bases lining up with TRBD1. TRBV6-7 is recorded as an ORF, its role being uncertain. The V gene end was trimmed by 4 bases and the J gene end by 15 bases; junction bases not matched to a gene: 5. This CDR3 is 11 amino acids long. The CDR3 sequence is CASSFGQAMFF. The CDR3 DNA reads TGTGCCAGCAGTTTTGGACAGGCGATGTTTTTT.

The V call is TRBV6-4, the J call TRBJ2-1; D ambiguous. Trimming left V 7 bases short and J 0 bases short, with 7 bases between. Germline-derived CDR1 and CDR2 are MRHNA and SNTAGT. This CDR3 has 13 amino acids. The DNA of the CDR3 is TGTGCCAGCACGCCGCCCTCCTACAATGAGCAGTTCTTC. This sequence encodes CASTPPSYNEQFF.

V gene TRBV6-5 combines with J gene TRBJ2-7; 13 positions agree with TRBD2. Germline V gene sequence: CDR1 MNHEY, CDR2 SVGAGI. There are 13 residues in the CDR3. Trimming took 9 bases from V and 3 from J; bases not matched to a gene: 2. CDR3 loop: CASGLAGVYEQYF. Written as DNA, the CDR3 is TGTGCCAGTGGACTAGCGGGAGTCTACGAGCAGTACTTC.

The chain links TRBV13 to TRBJ2-5; perhaps TRBD2 as D (6 bases). V lost 0 bases to trimming and J lost 2 bases, with 10 bases between them. Germline V gene data show CDR1 as PRHDT and CDR2 as FYEKMQ (reference sequence). CDR3 length: 15 amino acids. CDR3 nucleotides: TGTGCCAGCAGCTTAGGCATGGGGGGTCAAGAGACCCAGTACTTC. It is translated as CASSLGMGGQETQYF.